The T cell receptor beta chain under discussion was sequenced for a study of blood T cell repertoires in COVID-19. The data were produced by immunoSEQ multiplex PCR, yet TCRdb's version contains in-frame clones alone and is incomplete. The table lists about 140,000 clones, about 83% of them singletons. Germline lookup yields CDR1 GTSNPN and CDR2 SVGIG (reference sequence). V lost 2 bases, J lost 6 bases, and 12 bases lay in between. The CDR3 has 13 amino acids. The sample comprised peripheral blood. The source of this sequence is a woman aged 40 to 50 with acute or convalescent COVID-19. The V and J genes are TRBV30 and TRBJ2-3; weak D call: TRBD2 (5 bases). The CDR3 spells CAWSQAGGDTQYF. The CDR3 DNA reads TGTGCCTGGAGTCAGGCCGGCGGGGATACGCAGTATTTT.